This TCR beta chain was profiled in a study of blood T cell repertoires in COVID-19. The CDR3 length is 14 residues. V dropped 3 bases and J dropped 1 base, with 10 bases sitting between them. Per the germline V gene, CDR1 is SGHVS and CDR2 is FQNEAQ. Clones were sequenced by immunoSEQ multiplex PCR, and TCRdb holds only the in-frame ones, with some missing. The data contain 150,000 to 200,000 clones, 88% of them singletons. The sequenced material came from peripheral blood. The TCR was taken from a human donor in a cohort sampled during active COVID-19. This sequence joins TRBV7-8 and TRBJ2-7; maybe TRBD2 (5 bases). CDR3 amino acids: CASSLEGGSYEQYF. The CDR3 coding sequence is TGTGCCAGCAGCTTGGAAGGAGGATCCTACGAGCAGTACTTC.